The 31 T cell receptor beta chains below come from one sample, sequenced in a study of blood T cell repertoires in COVID-19. Some clones are missing from TCRdb's copy, which holds only in-frame ones; the method was immunoSEQ multiplex PCR. The repertoire consists of tens of thousands of clones, with roughly four fifths occurring once and the leading ten covering 28%. Sequencing input: peripheral blood. The receptors here all came from a woman older than 75 with active or convalescent COVID-19.

This clone was recorded only once. In nucleotides, the CDR3 is TGCGCCAGCAGCCGCGAGGGGGGGAACTACTATGGCTACACCTTC. Encoded protein: CASSREGGNYYGYTF. The chain is built from TRBV4-1 and TRBJ1-2, with D possibly TRBD1 on 6 matching bases. Germline assignment: CDR1 MGHRA and CDR2 YSYEKL. V was shortened by 4 bases and J by 3 bases, with 15 bases between the two germline ends. The CDR3 covers 15 residues.

The V and J genes are TRBV4-3 and TRBJ1-5; perhaps TRBD1 as D (6 bases). CDR1 and CDR2 from the germline V gene are LGHNA and YSLEER. The germline V and J ends were trimmed by 3 bases and 2 bases, with 14 bases remaining between them. The CDR3 sequence is 16 residues long. CDR3 bases: TGCGCCAGCAGCCAGACAGGCGCGGGGGGCAATCAGCCCCAGCATTTT. It specifies CASSQTGAGGNQPQHF.

The CDR3 region has the DNA TGTGCCAGTAGTCCAGGGGGTCTTGGGGAAAAACTGTTTTTT. Translated: CASSPGGLGEKLFF. This chain links TRBV19 with TRBJ1-4; the match to TRBD1 covers 7 bases. Germline V gene lookup returns CDR1 LNHDA and CDR2 SQIVND (reference sequence). The CDR3 spans 14 residues. V dropped 5 bases and J dropped 8; count of bases not matched to a gene: 8.

The rearrangement joins TRBV19 to TRBJ1-4, with D possibly being TRBD1 (5 bases). CDR1 is LNHDA and CDR2 is SQIVND in the germline V gene (reference sequence). This CDR3 contains 13 residues. Trimming cost V 3 bases and J 7 bases, with 9 bases left between them. CDR3 coding DNA: TGTGCCAGTAGTATGAGCCAGGGTGAAAAACTGTTTTTT. Translation gives CASSMSQGEKLFF.

The rearrangement links TRBV30 to TRBJ1-4; 8 nucleotides align to TRBD1. V dropped 3 bases and J dropped 6; count of bases not matched to a gene: 6. CDR3 length: 14 amino acids. Germline V gene data show CDR1 as GTSNPN and CDR2 as SVGIG (reference sequence). CDR3 amino acids: CAWSEQGVDEKLFF. Here the CDR3 DNA reads TGTGCCTGGAGCGAACAGGGGGTTGATGAAAAACTGTTTTTT.

This clone was counted only a few times. This sequence joins TRBV7-2 and TRBJ1-6; weak D call: TRBD1 (6 bases). Germline-derived CDR1 and CDR2 are SGHTA and FQGNSA. The CDR3 covers 16 residues. V lost 5 bases to trimming and J lost 9 bases, with 20 bases between them. CDR3 DNA sequence: TGTGCCAGCAGCCTAACAGTCAACAGGGAGGGTTCACCCCTCCACTTT. Protein sequence: CASSLTVNREGSPLHF.

This clone turned up a few times. The gene calls are TRBV5-1 and TRBJ2-1; possible D gene TRBD1, 6 bases. Germline lookup yields CDR1 SGHRS and CDR2 YFSETQ. The V end was cut by 4 bases, the J end by 0 bases, with 11 bases between. The CDR3 contains 15 residues. The CDR3 loop reads CASSDGTSSYNEQFF. DNA of the CDR3: TGCGCCAGCAGCGACGGGACAAGCTCCTACAATGAGCAGTTCTTC.

The chain links TRBV6-5 to TRBJ2-7, with a tentative D call TRBD2 (5 bases). Between the trimmed V and J ends, which lost 2 bases and 4 bases, there was a span of 12 bases. Germline CDR1 reads MNHEY; CDR2 reads SVGAGI. The CDR3 extends over 14 amino acids. CDR3 residues: CASSYDDSGYEQYF. CDR3 coding DNA: TGTGCCAGCAGTTACGACGACTCGGGATACGAGCAGTACTTC.

This chain links TRBV5-4 with TRBJ1-1; 9 positions agree with TRBD1. The CDR3 consists of 14 residues. The J segment lost 4 bases and the V segment lost 2 bases, leaving 3 bases of the junction unmatched. The germline gives CDR1 SGHNT, CDR2 YYREEE (reference sequence). CDR3 in amino acids: CASSLQGARTEAFF. The CDR3 DNA sequence: TGTGCCAGCAGCTTACAGGGGGCGCGCACTGAAGCTTTCTTT.

The J gene is TRBJ2-3, the V gene TRBV6-4, with TRBD1 matching over 9 bases. V shed 5 bases, J shed 2 bases, and the junction held 5 bases outside the gene matches. The CDR3 runs to 15 residues. From germline, CDR1 is MRHNA and CDR2 SNTAGT. CDR3 DNA: TGTGCCAGCAGTTCCGGACAGGGGACCACAGATACGCAGTATTTT. It translates to CASSSGQGTTDTQYF.

This clone showed up just a few times. The V call is TRBV6-6, the J call TRBJ1-2; no clear D gene. CDR1 and CDR2 (germline): MNHNY, SVGAGI (reference sequence). This CDR3 spans 13 amino acids. The V end was cut by 2 bases, the J end by 1 base, with 5 bases between. CDR3 nucleotide sequence: TGTGCCAGCAGTTACCCCCTTAACTATGGCTACACCTTC. Encoded protein: CASSYPLNYGYTF.

The genes are TRBV28 and TRBJ1-5, with a possible D match to TRBD1 (6 bases). The CDR3 runs to 13 residues. The V end was cut by 5 bases, the J end by 3 bases, with 8 bases between. Germline assignment: CDR1 MDHEN and CDR2 SYDVKM. CDR3 region: CASSGQNNQPQHF. CDR3 DNA: TGTGCCAGCAGTGGACAGAACAATCAGCCCCAGCATTTT. Full variable domain (outside the CDR3, taken from reference TRBV28 and TRBJ1-5): DVKVTQSSRYLVKRTGEKVFLECVQDMDHENMFWYRQDPGLGLRLIYFSYDVKMKEKGDIPEGYSVSREKKERFSLILESASTNQTSMYLCASSGQNNQPQHFGDGTRLSIL.

This clone turned up a few times. The chain links TRBV10-3 to TRBJ2-2, with 10 bases aligning to TRBD2. This CDR3 is 16 amino acids long. From germline, CDR1 is ENHRY and CDR2 SYGVKD. Trimming removed 4 bases from V and 7 bases from J; junction bases left unmatched: 9. The CDR3 nucleotides are TGTGCCATCAGTGGGGTGGCTAGCGGGGGCGACGGGGAGCTGTTTTTT. Its protein is CAISGVASGGDGELFF.

The chain has TRBV30 and TRBJ1-1; possible D gene TRBD1, 5 bases. Trimming took 5 bases from V and 2 from J, leaving 15 bases between them. CDR1 GTSNPN and CDR2 SVGIG come from the germline V gene (reference sequence). The CDR3 has 14 amino acids. CDR3 sequence: CAWVGADINTEAFF. In nucleotides, the CDR3 is TGTGCCTGGGTAGGGGCGGACATTAACACTGAAGCTTTCTTT.

The chain is built from TRBV7-8 and TRBJ1-5; 8 bases are a match to TRBD1. J was trimmed by 6 bases and V by 1 base; bases with no gene match: 8. Germline assignment: CDR1 SGHVS and CDR2 FQNEAQ. The CDR3 spans 16 residues. The CDR3 nucleotides are TGTGCCAGCAGCTTAGTAGGCAGGGGGCAGATTCAGCCCCAGCATTTT. Its translation is CASSLVGRGQIQPQHF. The full variable domain, with the rest looked up from reference TRBV7-8 and TRBJ1-5, is GAGVSQSPRYKVAKRGQDVALRCDPISGHVSLFWYQQALGQGPEFLTYFQNEAQLDKSGLPSDRFFAERPEGSVSTLKIQRTQQEDSAVYLCASSLVGRGQIQPQHFGDGTRLSIL.

This clone was detected only once. The chain couples TRBV10-2 to TRBJ2-6; D uncertain. The V and J ends lost 4 bases and 0 bases respectively, with 4 bases between them. The CDR3 has 14 amino acids. CDR1 is WSHSY and CDR2 is SAAADI in the germline V gene. The CDR3 DNA reads as TGCGCCAGCAGTGTTAGCTCTGGGGCCAACGTCCTGACTTTC. It is translated as CASSVSSGANVLTF.

A single count supports this clone. The V and J genes are TRBV4-1 and TRBJ1-1, with 9 positions matching TRBD1. CDR3 length: 15 amino acids. The germline V gene encodes CDR1 MGHRA and CDR2 YSYEKL. V was pared by 1 base and J by 7 bases, with 7 bases of the junction left unmatched. CDR3 protein: CASSQAGQGTGEAFF. The CDR3 nucleotides are TGCGCCAGCAGCCAAGCGGGACAGGGTACGGGTGAAGCTTTCTTT.

The chain has TRBV5-1 and TRBJ2-1; D perhaps matches TRBD2 (6 bases). CDR1 and CDR2 from the germline V gene are SGHRS and YFSETQ. There are 14 residues in the CDR3. The ends were cut back, 4 bases at V and 7 bases at J, with 15 bases in the middle. The CDR3 nucleotides read TGCGCCAGCAGCCTGGAGCTAGCGAAAAATGAGCAGTTCTTC. Amino acid sequence: CASSLELAKNEQFF.

This clone has a single count. This sequence joins TRBV20-1 and TRBJ2-7; 11 bases align to TRBD1. Unmatched junction bases numbered 1, after V lost 3 bases and J lost 0 bases. There are 14 residues in the CDR3. CDR1 is DFQATT, CDR2 SNEGSKA, per germline (reference sequence). CDR3 region: CSASGTGGSYEQYF. CDR3 DNA sequence: TGCAGTGCTAGTGGGACAGGGGGCTCCTACGAGCAGTACTTC.

This chain joins TRBV14 and TRBJ1-2; TRBD1 matches 8 bases. V was pared by 6 bases and J by 10 bases, with 10 bases of the junction left unmatched. Per the germline V gene, CDR1 is SGHDN and CDR2 is FVKESK. The CDR3 contains 13 residues. The CDR3 protein is CASRLAGGADYTF. CDR3 in DNA: TGTGCCAGCAGACTAGCAGGGGGCGCGGACTACACCTTC.

The V call is TRBV30, the J call TRBJ1-2, with D perhaps TRBD1 (5 bases). This CDR3 comprises 15 residues. V was trimmed by 2 bases and J by 4 bases, leaving 17 bases between them. CDR1 is GTSNPN, CDR2 SVGIG, per germline (reference sequence). The DNA of the CDR3 is TGTGCCTGGAGTCTCTCCAGGGTCGCAGGCTATGGCTACACCTTC. It translates to CAWSLSRVAGYGYTF.

V usage is TRBV23-1 and J usage is TRBJ2-5; 9 bases are a match to TRBD1. TRBV23-1 is known as an ORF, though its function is uncertain. J was trimmed by 7 bases and V by 2 bases; bases with no gene match: 8. This CDR3 has 15 residues. DNA of the CDR3: TGCGCCAGCAGTCAAACGGACAGGGGAGATGTGACCCAGTACTTC. Translating gives CASSQTDRGDVTQYF.

There are a few counts of this clone. The chain recombines TRBV5-6 with TRBJ2-7, with 8 bases identical to TRBD1. The germline gives CDR1 SGHDT, CDR2 YYEEEE. V shed 4 bases, J shed 2 bases, and the junction held 11 bases outside the gene matches. The CDR3 loop spans 16 amino acids. CDR3 coding DNA: TGTGCCAGCAGCCCCTGGACAGGGAATAGTCCCTACGAGCAGTACTTC. Amino acids: CASSPWTGNSPYEQYF.

V gene TRBV5-8 combines with J gene TRBJ1-5; 7 bases match TRBD1. The CDR3 runs to 15 residues. Trimming at V came to 0 bases and at J to 7 bases, leaving 7 bases not matched to a gene. CDR1 is SGHTS and CDR2 is YDEGEE in the germline V gene. The CDR3 sequence: CASSLEGAVGQPQHF. The CDR3, as DNA: TGTGCCAGCAGCTTGGAGGGGGCGGTTGGCCAGCCCCAGCATTTT.

J is TRBJ2-7 and V is TRBV19, with D possibly TRBD1 on 6 matching bases. This CDR3 is built from 13 residues. Trimming stripped 4 bases from V and 0 bases from J, with 7 bases between. CDR1 is LNHDA, CDR2 SQIVND, per germline (reference sequence). In DNA, the CDR3 is TGTGCCAGTAGTACAGGGGCCTCCTACGAGCAGTACTTC. Residues: CASSTGASYEQYF.

The chain links TRBV2 to TRBJ2-2; D remains ambiguous. The CDR3 is made up of 11 amino acids. Trimming left V 8 bases short and J 6 bases short, with 7 bases between. Germline CDR1 is SNHLY and CDR2 is FYNNEI. The CDR3 sequence: CASSYSGELFF. CDR3 coding DNA: TGTGCCAGCTCCTATTCCGGGGAGCTGTTTTTT.

The chain has TRBV18 and TRBJ1-1; tentatively, D is TRBD1 (5 bases). CDR3 length: 13 residues. Germline loops: CDR1 KGHSH, CDR2 LQKENI. V was clipped by 3 bases and J by 2 bases, with 7 bases between them. The CDR3, as DNA: TGTGCCAGCTCACCCGGGGGTAACACTGAAGCTTTCTTT. Amino acids: CASSPGGNTEAFF.

This clone was detected a few times. V gene TRBV5-1 combines with J gene TRBJ1-2; D may be TRBD1 (6 bases). Trimming removed 5 bases from V and 4 bases from J, with 15 bases in between. Germline V CDR1 and CDR2: SGHRS, YFSETQ. The CDR3 covers 14 residues. The CDR3 loop reads CASRIGQQGYGYTF. In DNA, the CDR3 is TGCGCCAGCAGAATCGGACAGCAGGGCTATGGCTACACCTTC.

J is TRBJ2-7 and V is TRBV4-3, with D tentatively TRBD1 (5 bases). This CDR3 comprises 20 residues. Germline V lookup: CDR1 LGHNA, CDR2 YSLEER. Trimming took off 3 bases at V and 1 base at J, with 28 bases between the two ends. The CDR3 here is CASSQPGRGVGEPTSYEQYF. The CDR3 nucleotides are TGCGCCAGCAGCCAGCCCGGACGCGGTGTAGGGGAACCGACTTCCTACGAGCAGTACTTC.

This clone was seen once. V is TRBV12-5 and J is TRBJ2-2; D uncertain. Germline CDR1 reads LGHNT; CDR2 reads FRNRAP. The CDR3 length is 14 residues. Trimming cost V 2 bases and J 1 base, with 5 bases left between them. CDR3 nucleotides: TGTGCTAGTGGTTTGTCAGTGAACACCGGGGAGCTGTTTTTT. Translated: CASGLSVNTGELFF.

The chain links TRBV7-9 to TRBJ1-2, with D maybe TRBD1 (5 bases). CDR3 length: 14 amino acids. The V and J ends lost 5 bases and 8 bases respectively, with 18 bases between them. Germline CDR1 SEHNR, CDR2 FQNEAQ (reference sequence). CDR3 in amino acids: CASSQTLGAEGYTF. DNA for the CDR3: TGTGCCAGCAGCCAAACCCTAGGGGCAGAGGGCTACACCTTC. Full variable domain (outside the CDR3, taken from reference TRBV7-9 and TRBJ1-2): DTGVSQNPRHKITKRGQNVTFRCDPISEHNRLYWYRQTLGQGPEFLTYFQNEAQLEKSRLLSDRFSAERPKGSFSTLEIQRTEQGDSAMYLCASSQTLGAEGYTFGSGTRLTVV.